One sample yielded the 27 T cell receptor beta chains listed below, sequenced in a study of response to subunit inactivated influenza vaccine. Each CDR3 protein is one row after TCRdb ran MiXCR on the RT-PCR reads. The sample lists about 800,000 distinct CDR3 sequences; 21% were seen once. The sample here was PBMCs from blood, taken roughly 5 days after vaccination. These receptors came from a man between 45 and 60 years old who received an inactivated influenza vaccine.

The chain links TRBV7-2 to TRBJ2-1, with D possibly being TRBD1 (6 bases). The CDR3 length is 13 residues. V dropped 5 bases and J dropped 4 bases, with 9 bases sitting between them. Germline V CDR1 and CDR2: SGHTA, FQGNSA. CDR3 DNA sequence: TGTGCCAGCAGCAGGGGGTGGTACAATGAGCAGTTCTTC. It translates to CASSRGWYNEQFF. Full variable domain (rest looked up from reference TRBV7-2 and TRBJ2-1): GAGVSQSPSNKVTEKGKDVELRCDPISGHTALYWYRQSLGQGLEFLIYFQGNSAPDKSGLPSDRFSAERTGGSVSTLTIQRTQQEDSAVYLCASSRGWYNEQFFGPGTRLTVL.

V gene TRBV5-1 combines with J gene TRBJ2-7, with D perhaps TRBD1 (6 bases). This CDR3 has 15 amino acids. Germline V lookup: CDR1 SGHRS, CDR2 YFSETQ. V dropped 4 bases and J dropped 1 base, with 15 bases sitting between them. The CDR3 is CASSRTVDRSYEQYF. CDR3 sequence (DNA): TGCGCCAGCAGCCGTACGGTAGACAGGTCCTACGAGCAGTACTTC.

The chain employs TRBV5-1 and TRBJ2-1; possible D gene TRBD1, 6 bases. Germline values: CDR1 SGHRS, CDR2 YFSETQ. With 1 base removed from V and 2 bases from J, the gap between germline ends came to 13 bases. This CDR3 has 16 residues. CDR3 protein: CASSLTGPEAYNEQFF. CDR3 nucleotides: TGCGCCAGCAGCTTGACAGGGCCCGAGGCCTACAATGAGCAGTTCTTC.

The chain carries TRBV5-1 and TRBJ2-7; TRBD1 matches at 8 bases. The CDR3 sequence is 14 residues long. V shed 4 bases and J 2 bases; nucleotides not matched to a gene: 5. The germline CDR1 and CDR2 sequences are SGHRS and YFSETQ. The CDR3 sequence: CASSLTGVPYEQYV. The CDR3 nucleotides are TGCGCCAGCAGCCTGACAGGGGTCCCCTACGAGCAGTACGTC.

The chain has TRBV2 and TRBJ1-5, with D possibly TRBD1 on 6 matching bases. Trimming took off 5 bases at V and 3 bases at J, with 14 bases between the two ends. The CDR3 consists of 15 residues. Germline values: CDR1 SNHLY, CDR2 FYNNEI. CDR3 nucleotide sequence: TGTGCCAGCAGTAAGGCCAGGGGTCACAATCAGCCCCAGCATTTT. Translation gives CASSKARGHNQPQHF.

This rearrangement joins TRBV4-1 to TRBJ2-4; D possibly matches TRBD1 or TRBD2 (6 bases each). CDR3 size: 15 residues. V lost 1 base and J lost 7, with 14 bases in between. The germline V gene has CDR1 MGHRA and CDR2 YSYEKL. CDR3 DNA: TGCGCCAGCAGCCAAGGAGGGGGGCTGGGGAACATTCAGTACTTC. Amino acid sequence: CASSQGGGLGNIQYF.

The chain couples TRBV18 to TRBJ1-2; unclear D gene. There are 14 residues in the CDR3. Trimming shortened V by 2 bases and J by 8 bases, and 15 bases separated the two germline ends. Germline V CDR1 and CDR2: KGHSH, LQKENI. As DNA, the CDR3 is TGTGCCAGCTCACCAACTGGGGAGGGAAGCGGCTACACCTTC. This sequence encodes CASSPTGEGSGYTF.

In its sample, this clonotype was seen a few times. The rearrangement uses TRBV20-1 and TRBJ2-4, with 9 bases matching TRBD1. The CDR3 totals 15 residues. The germline CDR1 and CDR2 sequences are DFQATT and SNEGSKA (reference sequence). After removal of 3 bases from V and 10 bases from J, the junction contained 13 bases not matched to a gene. CDR3 protein: CSASVPGQGLGIQYF. The CDR3 DNA reads as TGCAGTGCTAGTGTACCGGGACAGGGTTTAGGAATTCAGTACTTC.

The rearrangement uses TRBV6-5 and TRBJ2-5; 10 nucleotides match TRBD2. The trim removed 4 bases at V and 5 bases at J, leaving 10 bases unmatched. The CDR3 has 16 amino acids. The germline V gene has CDR1 MNHEY and CDR2 SVGAGI. The CDR3 nucleotides read TGTGCCAGCAGTTTAATTTTAGCGGGAGGAGCGGAGACCCAGTACTTC. It yields the protein CASSLILAGGAETQYF.

This clonotype appeared a few times. The V gene is TRBV18, the J gene TRBJ2-3; a weak D match, TRBD2 (6 bases). There are 14 residues in the CDR3. V shed 0 bases and J shed 3 bases, with 7 bases lying between them. Per germline, CDR1 KGHSH and CDR2 LQKENI. DNA for the CDR3: TGTGCCAGCTCACCACCGACTAGAACAGATACGCAGTATTTT. This translates into CASSPPTRTDTQYF.

This chain connects TRBV11-2 to TRBJ2-7, with 9 bases that match TRBD1. The germline CDR1 and CDR2 sequences are SGHAT and FQNNGV. CDR3 length: 16 amino acids. J was trimmed by 3 bases and V by 2 bases; bases with no gene match: 8. In DNA, the CDR3 is TGTGCCAGCAGCTTAAGAGGACAGGGGTCCGTCTACGAGCAGTACTTC. Its protein is CASSLRGQGSVYEQYF.

This clonotype was counted between two and nine times. This chain joins TRBV5-1 and TRBJ1-1, with 7 bases fitting TRBD1. V lost 4 bases and J lost 7; bases outside the gene matches: 4. This CDR3 spans 12 amino acids. Germline values: CDR1 SGHRS, CDR2 YFSETQ. The CDR3 is CASSPQGYEAFF. The CDR3 DNA reads TGCGCCAGCAGCCCACAGGGGTATGAAGCTTTCTTT.

The chain joins TRBV10-3 to TRBJ1-1; perhaps TRBD1 as D (5 bases). V lost 10 bases and J lost 1, with 19 bases in between. CDR3 size: 15 residues. Germline CDR1 and CDR2: ENHRY and SYGVKD. The CDR3 region is CATGGVVQRNTEAFF. DNA of the CDR3: TGTGCCACCGGGGGAGTTGTGCAGCGGAACACTGAAGCTTTCTTT.

This chain connects TRBV5-1 to TRBJ2-1, with TRBD2 matching 7 bases. Germline CDR1 is SGHRS and CDR2 is YFSETQ. The CDR3 contains 17 residues. With V trimmed by 0 bases and J by 3 bases, 9 bases remained unmatched. The CDR3 nucleotides read TGCGCCAGCAGCTTGGGAGGCGGGAGTTTGTACTACAATGAGCAGTTCTTC. Translation: CASSLGGGSLYYNEQFF.

V gene TRBV5-6 combines with J gene TRBJ2-7; D not certain. V was cut by 2 bases and J by 2 bases, with 17 bases left in between. The CDR3 consists of 16 residues. Germline V gives CDR1 SGHDT, CDR2 YYEEEE. The CDR3 nucleotides are TGTGCCAGCAGCTTTGCCGCTCTCCCCGACCCCTACGAGCAGTACTTC. Protein product: CASSFAALPDPYEQYF.

The chain recombines TRBV4-2 with TRBJ2-7; 9 nucleotides agree with TRBD1. The trim removed 3 bases at V and 1 base at J, leaving 7 bases unmatched. CDR1 is LGHNA and CDR2 is YNFKEQ in the germline V gene. The CDR3 has 16 amino acids. Written as DNA, the CDR3 is TGTGCCAGCAGCCATAGAACCGGGACAGGGTCCTACGAGCAGTACTTC. It encodes CASSHRTGTGSYEQYF.

This clonotype was picked up a small number of times. V gene TRBV18 combines with J gene TRBJ2-3, with TRBD2 matching over 12 bases. The CDR3 covers 19 residues. CDR1 and CDR2 from the germline V gene are KGHSH and LQKENI. The trim removed 3 bases at V and 1 base at J, leaving 11 bases unmatched. The CDR3 bases are TGTGCCAGCTCACCGAAGACTAGCGGGAGTGCGTTTGGCACAGATACGCAGTATTTT. It is translated as CASSPKTSGSAFGTDTQYF.

As for this clonotype: This may be a read error, as it is one base from a much larger clone. This chain links TRBV20-1 with TRBJ1-6; D gene unclear. Germline CDR1 reads DFQATT; CDR2 reads SNEGSKA (reference sequence). The CDR3 spans 20 residues. The CDR3: CSAREGLRGTKSSYSSPLHF. The CDR3 DNA follows: TGCAGTGCTAGAGAAGGGCTCAGAGGCACCAAGAGCTCCTATAGTTCACCCCTCCACTTT.

The V call is TRBV29-1, the J call TRBJ2-3; the match to TRBD2 covers 7 bases. Losses at the gene ends were 4 bases for V and 4 bases for J; bases not matched to a gene: 8. The CDR3 is 14 residues long. Germline loops: CDR1 SQVTM, CDR2 ANQGSEA. The CDR3 is CSVGSAGAADTQYF. The CDR3 bases are TGCAGCGTTGGGTCGGCGGGAGCGGCAGATACGCAGTATTTT.

The chain joins TRBV20-1 to TRBJ2-5; TRBD1 or TRBD2 may be the D gene (5 bases each). V lost 4 bases to trimming and J lost 2 bases, with 17 bases between them. CDR1 and CDR2 (germline): DFQATT, SNEGSKA (reference sequence). The CDR3 sequence is 15 residues long. The CDR3 DNA is TGCAGTGCTAACCCCGGGACGGTCCCTCAAGAGACCCAGTACTTC. Its translation is CSANPGTVPQETQYF.

This chain uses TRBV5-1 with TRBJ2-5; no clear D gene. This CDR3 has 14 residues. Trimming removed 7 bases at V and 0 bases at J, with 13 bases between. Germline assignment: CDR1 SGHRS and CDR2 YFSETQ. CDR3 sequence: CASYKGLYQETQYF. The DNA of the CDR3 is TGCGCCAGCTACAAAGGGTTGTACCAAGAGACCCAGTACTTC.

This clonotype was seen repeatedly, ten times or more. V and J are TRBV5-1 and TRBJ1-5; D not certain. CDR3 length equals 15 residues. Germline loops: CDR1 SGHRS, CDR2 YFSETQ. The germline V and J ends were trimmed by 0 bases and 0 bases, with 7 bases remaining between them. The CDR3: CASSLGGYSNQPQHF. The CDR3 DNA reads TGCGCCAGCAGCTTGGGGGGTTATAGCAATCAGCCCCAGCATTTT.

This clonotype was seen at least ten times. This chain links TRBV29-1 with TRBJ1-2; 10 bases align to TRBD1. Germline CDR1 and CDR2: SQVTM and ANQGSEA. The CDR3 covers 14 residues. V dropped 0 bases and J dropped 8; count of bases not matched to a gene: 6. CDR3 DNA: TGCAGCGTTGAAGACCGGGACAGGGGCCTAGGCTACACCTTC. It encodes CSVEDRDRGLGYTF.

This clonotype was counted ten times or more. This chain links TRBV9 with TRBJ2-7, with 9 bases fitting TRBD2. With 0 bases clipped from V and 4 bases from J, the junction kept 5 bases outside the gene matches. CDR1 is SGDLS and CDR2 is YYNGEE in the germline V gene. The CDR3 covers 15 residues. In DNA form, the CDR3 reads TGTGCCAGCAGCGTAGAACCGGGACTAGCTTACGAGCAGTACTTC. Protein product: CASSVEPGLAYEQYF.

The chain employs TRBV12-3 or TRBV12-4 and TRBJ1-4, with D perhaps matching TRBD1 (6 bases). Trimming stripped 6 bases from V and 3 bases from J, with 11 bases between. The CDR3 totals 14 residues. This CDR3 is CASSQGWANEKLFF. CDR3 nucleotide sequence: TGTGCCAGCAGCCAGGGGTGGGCTAATGAAAAACTGTTTTTT.

The gene calls are TRBV4-1 and TRBJ1-3; D uncertain. The ends were cut back, 2 bases at V and 4 bases at J, with 6 bases in the middle. The CDR3 is made up of 13 amino acids. Germline V gene sequence: CDR1 MGHRA, CDR2 YSYEKL. The CDR3 region is CASSQLQGNTIYF. In DNA form, the CDR3 reads TGCGCCAGCAGCCAACTACAGGGAAACACCATATATTTT.

This rearrangement joins TRBV7-9 to TRBJ2-1, with no clear D. V gave up 5 bases and J gave up 3 bases, with 5 bases separating them. The CDR3 has 12 residues. Germline assignment: CDR1 SEHNR and CDR2 FQNEAQ (reference sequence). The CDR3 coding sequence is TGTGCCAGCAGCCCCGACTACAATGAGCAGTTCTTC. Translation gives CASSPDYNEQFF.